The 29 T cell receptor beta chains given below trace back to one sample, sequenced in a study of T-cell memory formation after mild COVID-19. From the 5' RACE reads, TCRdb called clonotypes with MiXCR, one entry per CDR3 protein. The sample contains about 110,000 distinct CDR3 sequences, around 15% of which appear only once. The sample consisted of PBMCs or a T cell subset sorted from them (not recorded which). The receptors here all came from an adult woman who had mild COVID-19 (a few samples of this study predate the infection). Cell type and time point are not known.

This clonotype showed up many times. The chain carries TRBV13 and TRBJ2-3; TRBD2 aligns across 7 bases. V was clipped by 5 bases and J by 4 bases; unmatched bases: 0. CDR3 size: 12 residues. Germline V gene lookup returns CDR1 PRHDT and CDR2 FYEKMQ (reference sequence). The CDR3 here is CASSGGADTQYF. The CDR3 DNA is TGTGCCAGCAGCGGGGGGGCAGATACGCAGTATTTT.

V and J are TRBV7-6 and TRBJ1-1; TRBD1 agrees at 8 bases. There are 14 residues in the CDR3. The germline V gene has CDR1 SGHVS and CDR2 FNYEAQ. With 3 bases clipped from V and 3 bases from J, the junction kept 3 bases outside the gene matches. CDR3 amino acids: CASSLDRVDTEAFF. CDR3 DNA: TGTGCCAGCAGCTTGGACAGGGTGGACACTGAAGCTTTCTTT.

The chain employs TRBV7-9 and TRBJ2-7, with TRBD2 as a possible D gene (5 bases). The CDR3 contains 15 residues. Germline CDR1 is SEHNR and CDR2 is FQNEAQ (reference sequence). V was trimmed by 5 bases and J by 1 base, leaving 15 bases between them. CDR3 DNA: TGTGCCAGCAGCCAAGGAGGAGTTGGGTCCTACGAGCAGTACTTC. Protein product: CASSQGGVGSYEQYF.

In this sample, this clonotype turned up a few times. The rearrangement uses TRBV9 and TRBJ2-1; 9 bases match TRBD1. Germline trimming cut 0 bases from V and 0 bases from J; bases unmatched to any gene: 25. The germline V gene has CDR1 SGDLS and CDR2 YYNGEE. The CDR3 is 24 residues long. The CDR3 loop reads CASSVDGTVPEPGQGLSSYNEQFF. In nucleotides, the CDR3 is TGTGCCAGCAGCGTAGATGGGACCGTCCCGGAACCGGGACAGGGACTCAGCTCCTACAATGAGCAGTTCTTC.

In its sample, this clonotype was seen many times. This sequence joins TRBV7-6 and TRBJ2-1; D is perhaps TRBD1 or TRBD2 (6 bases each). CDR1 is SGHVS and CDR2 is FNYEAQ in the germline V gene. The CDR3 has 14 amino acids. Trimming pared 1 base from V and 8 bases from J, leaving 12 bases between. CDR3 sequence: CASSLGAGGYEQFF. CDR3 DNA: TGTGCCAGCAGCTTAGGCGCCGGGGGCTATGAGCAGTTCTTC.

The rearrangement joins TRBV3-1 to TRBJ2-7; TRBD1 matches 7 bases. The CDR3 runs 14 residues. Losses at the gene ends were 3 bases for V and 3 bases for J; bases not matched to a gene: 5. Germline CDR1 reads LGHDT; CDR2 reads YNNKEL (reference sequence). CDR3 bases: TGTGCCAGCAGCCACCGGGACAGAATCTACGAGCAGTACTTC. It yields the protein CASSHRDRIYEQYF.

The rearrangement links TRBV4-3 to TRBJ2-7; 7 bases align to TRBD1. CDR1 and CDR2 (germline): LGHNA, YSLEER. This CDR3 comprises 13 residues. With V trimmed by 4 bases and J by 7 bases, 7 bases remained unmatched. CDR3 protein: CASSPDRAGEQYF. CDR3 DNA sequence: TGCGCCAGCAGCCCCGACAGGGCTGGAGAGCAGTACTTC.

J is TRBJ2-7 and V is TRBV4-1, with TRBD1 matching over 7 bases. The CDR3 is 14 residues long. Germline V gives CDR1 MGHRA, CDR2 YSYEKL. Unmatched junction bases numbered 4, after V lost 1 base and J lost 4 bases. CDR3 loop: CASSQGRGLYEQYF. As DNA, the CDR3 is TGCGCCAGCAGCCAAGGAAGGGGGCTTTACGAGCAGTACTTC.

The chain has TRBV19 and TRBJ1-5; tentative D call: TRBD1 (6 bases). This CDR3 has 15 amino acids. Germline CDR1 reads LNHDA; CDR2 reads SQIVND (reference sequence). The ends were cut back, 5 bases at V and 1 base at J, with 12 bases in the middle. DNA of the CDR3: TGTGCCAGTAGTTACGGACAGACAAGCAATCAGCCCCAGCATTTT. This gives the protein CASSYGQTSNQPQHF.

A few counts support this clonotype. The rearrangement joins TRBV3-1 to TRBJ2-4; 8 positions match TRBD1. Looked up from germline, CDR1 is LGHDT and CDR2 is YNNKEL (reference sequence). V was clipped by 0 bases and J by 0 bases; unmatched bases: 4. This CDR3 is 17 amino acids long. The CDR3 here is CASSQDQGARAKNIQYF. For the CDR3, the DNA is TGTGCCAGCAGCCAAGACCAGGGGGCTAGAGCCAAAAACATTCAGTACTTC.

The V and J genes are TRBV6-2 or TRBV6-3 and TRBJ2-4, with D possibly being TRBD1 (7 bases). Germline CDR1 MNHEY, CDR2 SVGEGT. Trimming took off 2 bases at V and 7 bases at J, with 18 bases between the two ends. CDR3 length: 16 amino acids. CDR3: CASSYGGGPRGNIQYF. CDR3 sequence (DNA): TGTGCCAGCAGTTACGGAGGAGGGCCCAGGGGGAACATTCAGTACTTC.

CDR3 nucleotides: TGTGCCAGCAGCTCAGGGACTAGCGGGAGGTTTGGTGCAGATACGCAGTATTTT. Its protein product is CASSSGTSGRFGADTQYF. This chain joins TRBV7-2 and TRBJ2-3; 15 nucleotides agree with TRBD2. Germline trimming cut 4 bases from V and 4 bases from J; bases unmatched to any gene: 9. Germline V gene lookup returns CDR1 SGHTA and CDR2 FQGNSA. CDR3 size: 18 residues.

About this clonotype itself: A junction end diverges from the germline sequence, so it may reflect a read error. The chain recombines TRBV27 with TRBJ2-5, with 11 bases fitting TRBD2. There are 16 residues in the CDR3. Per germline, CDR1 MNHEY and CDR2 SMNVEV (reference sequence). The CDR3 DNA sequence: TGTGCCAGCAGTGTAGTAGCGGGAGGGCCGAGAGAGACCCATTACTTC. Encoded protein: CASSVVAGGPRETHYF.

CDR3 bases: TGTGCCAGTAGTATAGTTACGGCATCCGGGGCCAACGTCCTGACTTTC. It encodes CASSIVTASGANVLTF. The chain uses TRBV19 and TRBJ2-6; D gene unclear. The CDR3 contains 16 residues. Between the trimmed V and J ends, which lost 1 base and 4 bases, there was a span of 11 bases. In germline, CDR1 is LNHDA, CDR2 SQIVND (reference sequence).

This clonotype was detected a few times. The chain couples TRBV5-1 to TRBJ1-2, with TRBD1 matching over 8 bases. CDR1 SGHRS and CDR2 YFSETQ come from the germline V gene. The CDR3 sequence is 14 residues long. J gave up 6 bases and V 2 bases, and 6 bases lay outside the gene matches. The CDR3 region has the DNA TGCGCCAGCAGCTTCCAAGGACAGGGCGATGGCTACACCTTC. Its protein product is CASSFQGQGDGYTF.

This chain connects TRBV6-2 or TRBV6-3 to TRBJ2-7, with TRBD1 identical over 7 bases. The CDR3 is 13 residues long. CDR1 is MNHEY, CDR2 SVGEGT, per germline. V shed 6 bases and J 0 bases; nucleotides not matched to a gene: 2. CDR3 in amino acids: CASRQGISYEQYF. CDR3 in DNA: TGTGCCAGCAGACAGGGGATCTCCTACGAGCAGTACTTC.

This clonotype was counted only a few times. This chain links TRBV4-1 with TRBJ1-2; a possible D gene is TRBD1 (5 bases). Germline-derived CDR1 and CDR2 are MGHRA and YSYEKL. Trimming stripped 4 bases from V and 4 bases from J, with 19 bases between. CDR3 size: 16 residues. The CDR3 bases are TGCGCCAGCAGCCCACTCCCCCAGGGAAAGAGCTATGGCTACACCTTC. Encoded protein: CASSPLPQGKSYGYTF.

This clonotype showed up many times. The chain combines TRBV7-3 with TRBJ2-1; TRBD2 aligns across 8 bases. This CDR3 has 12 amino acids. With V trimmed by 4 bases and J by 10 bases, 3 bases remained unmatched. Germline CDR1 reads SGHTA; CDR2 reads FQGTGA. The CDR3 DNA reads TGTGCCAGCAGCTCAGCGGGAGAAGAGCAGTTCTTC. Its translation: CASSSAGEEQFF.

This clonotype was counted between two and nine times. CDR3: CASSADIMGGSNNEQFF. CDR3 DNA sequence: TGTGCCAGCAGCGCCGATATCATGGGGGGGAGTAACAATGAGCAGTTCTTC. V is TRBV9 and J is TRBJ2-1; TRBD2 matches at 7 bases. CDR1 and CDR2 from the germline V gene are SGDLS and YYNGEE. This CDR3 comprises 17 residues. The V segment lost 3 bases and the J segment 5 bases; nucleotides outside the gene matches: 14.

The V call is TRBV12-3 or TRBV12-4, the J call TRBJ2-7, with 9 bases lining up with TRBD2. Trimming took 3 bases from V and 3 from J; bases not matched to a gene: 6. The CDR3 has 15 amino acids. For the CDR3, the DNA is TGTGCCAGCAGTTTTGGGACTAGCCGGAGCTACGAGCAGTACTTC. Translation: CASSFGTSRSYEQYF.

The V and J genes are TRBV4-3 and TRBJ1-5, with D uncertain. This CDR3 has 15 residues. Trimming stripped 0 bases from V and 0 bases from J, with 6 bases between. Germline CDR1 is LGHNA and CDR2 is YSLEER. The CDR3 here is CASSQDGYSNQPQHF. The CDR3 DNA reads TGCGCCAGCAGCCAAGACGGGTATAGCAATCAGCCCCAGCATTTT.

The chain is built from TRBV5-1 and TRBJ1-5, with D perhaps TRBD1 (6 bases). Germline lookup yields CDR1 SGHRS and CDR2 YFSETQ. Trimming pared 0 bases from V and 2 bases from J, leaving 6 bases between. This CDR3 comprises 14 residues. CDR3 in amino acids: CASSLEGGNQPQHF. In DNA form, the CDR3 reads TGCGCCAGCAGCTTGGAGGGGGGCAATCAGCCCCAGCATTTT. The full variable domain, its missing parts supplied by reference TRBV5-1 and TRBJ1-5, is KAGVTQTPRYLIKTRGQQVTLSCSPISGHRSVSWYQQTPGQGLQFLFEYFSETQRNKGNFPGRFSGRQFSNSRSEMNVSTLELGDSALYLCASSLEGGNQPQHFGDGTRLSIL.

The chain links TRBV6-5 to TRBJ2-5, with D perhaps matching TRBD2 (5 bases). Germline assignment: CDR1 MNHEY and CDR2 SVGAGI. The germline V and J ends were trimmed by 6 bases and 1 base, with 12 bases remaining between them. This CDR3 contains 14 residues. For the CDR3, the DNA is TGTGCCAGCAGGGGAGACTTTGCCCAAGAGACCCAGTACTTC. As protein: CASRGDFAQETQYF.

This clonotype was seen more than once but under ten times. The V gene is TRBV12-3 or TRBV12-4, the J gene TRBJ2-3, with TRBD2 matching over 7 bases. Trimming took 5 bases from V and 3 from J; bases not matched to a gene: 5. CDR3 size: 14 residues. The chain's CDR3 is CASSDRDYTDTQYF. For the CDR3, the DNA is TGTGCCAGCAGTGATCGGGACTATACAGATACGCAGTATTTT.

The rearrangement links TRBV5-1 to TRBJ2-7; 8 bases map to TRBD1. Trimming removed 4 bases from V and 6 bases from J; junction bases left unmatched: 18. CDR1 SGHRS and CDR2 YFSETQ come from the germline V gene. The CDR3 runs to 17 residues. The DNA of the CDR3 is TGCGCCAGCAGCCCCCCAGGGGGCGGCGAAGGGGGTCCCGAGCAGTACTTC. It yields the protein CASSPPGGGEGGPEQYF.

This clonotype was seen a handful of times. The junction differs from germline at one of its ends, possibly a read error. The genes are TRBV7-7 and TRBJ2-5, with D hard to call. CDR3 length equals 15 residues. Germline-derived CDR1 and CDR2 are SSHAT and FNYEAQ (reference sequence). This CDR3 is CASSSSGSWQETQYF. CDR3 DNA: TGTGCTAGCAGCTCGTCCGGTTCTTGGCAAGAGACCCAGTACTTC.

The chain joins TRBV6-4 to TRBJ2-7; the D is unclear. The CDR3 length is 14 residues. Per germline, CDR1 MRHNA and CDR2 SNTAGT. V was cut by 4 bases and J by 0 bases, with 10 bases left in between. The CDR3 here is CASSVTWGSYEQYF. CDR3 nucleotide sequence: TGTGCCAGCAGTGTCACCTGGGGCTCCTACGAGCAGTACTTC.

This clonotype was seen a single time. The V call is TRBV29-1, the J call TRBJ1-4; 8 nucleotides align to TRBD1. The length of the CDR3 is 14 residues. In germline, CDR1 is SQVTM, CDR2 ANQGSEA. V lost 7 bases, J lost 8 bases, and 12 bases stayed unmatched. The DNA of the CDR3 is TGCAGCGCTGGGGACCGGGGACAGGCCGAAAAACTGTTTTTT. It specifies CSAGDRGQAEKLFF. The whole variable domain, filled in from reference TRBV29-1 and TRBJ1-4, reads SAVISQKPSRDICQRGTSLTIQCQVDSQVTMMFWYRQQPGQSLTLIATANQGSEATYESGFVIDKFPISRPNLTFSTLTVSNMSPEDSSIYLCSAGDRGQAEKLFFGSGTQLSVL.

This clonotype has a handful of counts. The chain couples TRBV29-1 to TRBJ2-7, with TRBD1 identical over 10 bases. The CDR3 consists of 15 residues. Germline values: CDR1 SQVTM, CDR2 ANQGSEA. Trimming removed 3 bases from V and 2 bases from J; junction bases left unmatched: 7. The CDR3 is CSVESGTGDAYEQYF. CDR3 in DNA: TGCAGCGTTGAGTCCGGGACAGGGGATGCCTACGAGCAGTACTTC.